Presented here are 30 T cell receptor beta chains from one specimen sequenced in a study of blood T cell repertoires in COVID-19. The repertoire was sequenced with immunoSEQ multiplex PCR; TCRdb's copy has only in-frame clones and lacks some. Counted here are roughly 32,000 clones, 60% to 80% occurring once; the ten biggest clones make up 16%. The sequenced sample consisted of peripheral blood. Receptors were obtained from a human donor in a cohort sampled during active COVID-19.

The chain carries TRBV5-1 and TRBJ1-2; 8 bases match TRBD1. This CDR3 contains 12 residues. Germline loops: CDR1 SGHRS, CDR2 YFSETQ. Losses at the gene ends were 1 base for V and 12 bases for J; bases not matched to a gene: 5. In DNA form, the CDR3 reads TGCGCCAGCAGCTTGTCGACAGGGGTCGACACCTTC. Residues: CASSLSTGVDTF.

The genes are TRBV5-1 and TRBJ2-2, with 7 bases that match TRBD1. The V gene end was trimmed by 2 bases and the J gene end by 3 bases; junction bases not matched to a gene: 7. This CDR3 is built from 16 residues. CDR1 SGHRS and CDR2 YFSETQ come from the germline V gene. The CDR3 loop is CASSLGTDTYTGELFF. The CDR3 DNA reads as TGCGCCAGCAGCTTAGGGACAGACACCTACACCGGGGAGCTGTTTTTT. Full variable domain (missing parts from reference TRBV5-1 and TRBJ2-2): KAGVTQTPRYLIKTRGQQVTLSCSPISGHRSVSWYQQTPGQGLQFLFEYFSETQRNKGNFPGRFSGRQFSNSRSEMNVSTLELGDSALYLCASSLGTDTYTGELFFGEGSRLTVL.

The chain links TRBV18 to TRBJ2-3, with 7 bases matching TRBD2. V trimming: 3 bases; J trimming: 3 bases; junction bases outside the gene matches: 3. Germline V gives CDR1 KGHSH, CDR2 LQKENI. The CDR3 length is 14 residues. CDR3 DNA: TGTGCCAGCTCACCCCCGGGACTAACAGATACGCAGTATTTT. Amino acid sequence: CASSPPGLTDTQYF.

V usage is TRBV7-6 and J usage is TRBJ2-1; 8 bases are shared with TRBD1. Germline lookup yields CDR1 SGHVS and CDR2 FNYEAQ. This CDR3 is built from 15 residues. V lost 5 bases, J lost 8 bases, and 11 bases stayed unmatched. The CDR3 region is CASSPNGQGRDEQFF. The CDR3 DNA reads TGTGCCAGCAGCCCCAATGGACAGGGTCGCGATGAGCAGTTCTTC.

The V call is TRBV30, the J call TRBJ1-5; possibly TRBD1 for D (5 bases). There are 15 residues in the CDR3. Germline V lookup: CDR1 GTSNPN, CDR2 SVGIG (reference sequence). The germline V and J ends were trimmed by 0 bases and 4 bases, with 13 bases remaining between them. CDR3: CAWSVQGLKNQPQHF. The CDR3 DNA follows: TGTGCCTGGAGTGTTCAGGGCCTTAAAAATCAGCCCCAGCATTTT.

This clone showed up just once. This chain joins TRBV7-9 and TRBJ1-2; D not certain. From germline, CDR1 is SEHNR and CDR2 FQNEAQ (reference sequence). The CDR3 consists of 13 residues. With 7 bases removed from V and 4 bases from J, the gap between germline ends came to 13 bases. The CDR3 reads CASTTAEVYGYTF. CDR3 sequence (DNA): TGTGCCAGCACCACAGCAGAGGTCTATGGCTACACCTTC. Complete variable domain (other parts from reference TRBV7-9 and TRBJ1-2): DTGVSQNPRHKITKRGQNVTFRCDPISEHNRLYWYRQTLGQGPEFLTYFQNEAQLEKSRLLSDRFSAERPKGSFSTLEIQRTEQGDSAMYLCASTTAEVYGYTFGSGTRLTVV.

This clone has just a few counts. The rearrangement joins TRBV5-1 to TRBJ1-2; the D gene is possibly TRBD1 (5 bases). The V end was cut by 0 bases, the J end by 4 bases, with 7 bases between. Germline V gives CDR1 SGHRS, CDR2 YFSETQ. The CDR3 contains 13 residues. The CDR3 is CASSLGRAYGYTF. The CDR3 DNA is TGCGCCAGCAGCTTGGGCAGGGCCTATGGCTACACCTTC.

The chain couples TRBV29-1 to TRBJ1-1, with D possibly matching TRBD1 (6 bases). V was pared by 2 bases and J by 2 bases, with 9 bases between. From germline, CDR1 is SQVTM and CDR2 ANQGSEA. This CDR3 region has 13 residues. DNA of the CDR3: TGCAGCGTTGAAAGGGGGGGAAACACTGAAGCTTTCTTT. It codes for CSVERGGNTEAFF. The full variable domain, its missing parts supplied by reference TRBV29-1 and TRBJ1-1, is SAVISQKPSRDICQRGTSLTIQCQVDSQVTMMFWYRQQPGQSLTLIATANQGSEATYESGFVIDKFPISRPNLTFSTLTVSNMSPEDSSIYLCSVERGGNTEAFFGQGTRLTVV.

The chain combines TRBV19 with TRBJ2-1; 10 bases line up with TRBD2. Trimming at V came to 3 bases and at J to 10 bases, leaving 9 bases not matched to a gene. Germline V gene lookup returns CDR1 LNHDA and CDR2 SQIVND (reference sequence). This CDR3 spans 15 amino acids. The CDR3 is CASSIGAGGPWEQFF. The DNA of the CDR3 is TGTGCCAGTAGTATTGGAGCGGGAGGGCCCTGGGAGCAGTTCTTC. The variable domain in full, with the rest retrieved from reference TRBV19 and TRBJ2-1, is DGGITQSPKYLFRKEGQNVTLSCEQNLNHDAMYWYRQDPGQGLRLIYYSQIVNDFQKGDIAEGYSVSREKKESFPLTVTSAQKNPTAFYLCASSIGAGGPWEQFFGPGTRLTVL.

The rearrangement joins TRBV6-5 to TRBJ2-1, with D perhaps matching TRBD1 (6 bases). In germline, CDR1 is MNHEY, CDR2 SVGAGI. Trimming shortened V by 6 bases and J by 2 bases, and 11 bases separated the two germline ends. The CDR3 runs to 14 residues. CDR3 sequence reads: CASRTGLPYNEQFF. DNA of the CDR3: TGTGCCAGCAGAACAGGGTTGCCCTACAATGAGCAGTTCTTC.

The chain couples TRBV7-2 to TRBJ1-1, with D tentatively TRBD1 (5 bases). Germline V lookup: CDR1 SGHTA, CDR2 FQGNSA. The CDR3 extends over 14 amino acids. Trimming cost V 2 bases and J 6 bases, with 13 bases left between them. The CDR3 is CASSLTGANSEAFF. CDR3 DNA sequence: TGTGCCAGCAGCTTAACAGGTGCAAATTCTGAAGCTTTCTTT. The variable domain in full, with the rest retrieved from reference TRBV7-2 and TRBJ1-1, is GAGVSQSPSNKVTEKGKDVELRCDPISGHTALYWYRQSLGQGLEFLIYFQGNSAPDKSGLPSDRFSAERTGGSVSTLTIQRTQQEDSAVYLCASSLTGANSEAFFGQGTRLTVV.

In its sample, this clone was seen a few times. The genes are TRBV4-1 and TRBJ2-7, with 15 positions matching TRBD2. The V gene's germline CDR1 is MGHRA and CDR2 YSYEKL. The CDR3 spans 19 residues. Trimming removed 0 bases from V and 8 bases from J; junction bases left unmatched: 14. The CDR3 sequence: CASSQDLFGLAGGRAKQYF. The DNA for the CDR3 is TGCGCCAGCAGCCAAGATCTTTTCGGACTAGCGGGGGGGCGGGCCAAGCAGTACTTC.

This CDR3 reads CASSHGQGGALRGYTF. The CDR3 bases are TGCGCCAGCAGCCACGGACAGGGGGGGGCCCTAAGGGGCTACACCTTC. The chain is built from TRBV4-1 and TRBJ1-2, with 10 bases aligning to TRBD1. V lost 3 bases and J lost 8; bases outside the gene matches: 12. Germline V gene data show CDR1 as MGHRA and CDR2 as YSYEKL. The CDR3 extends over 16 amino acids.

V gene TRBV9 combines with J gene TRBJ2-3, with 10 bases aligning to TRBD2. Germline V CDR1 and CDR2: SGDLS, YYNGEE. The CDR3 is made up of 17 amino acids. The ends lost 4 bases at V and 6 bases at J; junction bases unmatched: 14. The CDR3 protein is CASSLSGGAFSVDTQYF. CDR3 DNA sequence: TGTGCCAGCAGCCTAAGCGGGGGGGCCTTCTCCGTCGATACGCAGTATTTT.

The chain couples TRBV5-8 to TRBJ2-6; 12 nucleotides line up with TRBD1. The V and J ends lost 4 bases and 4 bases, in that order; junction bases with no gene match: 9. Germline V gives CDR1 SGHTS, CDR2 YDEGEE. The CDR3 consists of 18 residues. The CDR3 reads CASSTRDRGRLGANVLTF. As DNA, the CDR3 is TGTGCCAGCAGCACCCGGGACAGGGGGCGCTTGGGGGCCAACGTCCTGACTTTC. The full variable domain, with the rest looked up from reference TRBV5-8 and TRBJ2-6, is EAGVTQSPTHLIKTRGQQATLRCSPISGHTSVYWYQQALGLGLQFLLWYDEGEERNRGNFPPRFSGRQFPNYSSELNVNALELEDSALYLCASSTRDRGRLGANVLTFGAGSRLTVL.

This sequence joins TRBV18 and TRBJ2-5; D is perhaps TRBD2 (5 bases). CDR1 is KGHSH, CDR2 LQKENI, per germline. CDR3 size: 13 residues. V was cut by 2 bases and J by 5 bases, with 9 bases left in between. The CDR3 protein is CASSPGSGETQYF. CDR3 bases: TGTGCCAGCTCACCAGGGTCGGGGGAGACCCAGTACTTC.

The rearrangement uses TRBV11-2 and TRBJ2-7; 9 bases agree with TRBD1. The germline CDR1 and CDR2 sequences are SGHAT and FQNNGV. CDR3 length: 15 amino acids. With V trimmed by 3 bases and J by 5 bases, 8 bases remained unmatched. CDR3 in amino acids: CASSFEQGADDEQYF. CDR3 in DNA: TGTGCCAGCAGCTTCGAACAGGGGGCGGACGACGAGCAGTACTTC.

The chain carries TRBV24-1 and TRBJ2-5; possibly TRBD1 for D (6 bases). Germline V gene data show CDR1 as KGHDR and CDR2 as SFDVKD. The CDR3 covers 15 residues. The V end was cut by 5 bases, the J end by 5 bases, with 17 bases between. CDR3 protein: CATSASLGAGETQYF. The CDR3, as DNA: TGTGCCACCAGTGCCTCCCTGGGGGCCGGGGAGACCCAGTACTTC.

A single count supports this clone. The chain links TRBV4-1 to TRBJ1-4, with a weak D call TRBD1 (6 bases). Looked up from germline, CDR1 is MGHRA and CDR2 is YSYEKL. Trimming stripped 4 bases from V and 3 bases from J, with 12 bases between. The CDR3 has 15 residues. The CDR3 loop is CASSLQGSPNEKLFF. The CDR3 DNA reads as TGCGCCAGCAGCCTACAGGGTTCTCCTAATGAAAAACTGTTTTTT.

The chain links TRBV18 to TRBJ2-7; 7 bases fit TRBD1. Germline CDR1 reads KGHSH; CDR2 reads LQKENI. The J segment lost 4 bases and the V segment lost 6 bases, leaving 12 bases of the junction unmatched. This CDR3 has 15 amino acids. The CDR3 DNA follows: TGTGCCAGCTCCCAAACGACAGGGCGCTGGTACGAGCAGTACTTC. This translates into CASSQTTGRWYEQYF.

This clone is labeled as medium-sized (0.01 to 0.1%). The gene calls are TRBV2 and TRBJ2-7; 7 bases are shared with TRBD1. CDR3 length equals 13 residues. With 7 bases clipped from V and 3 bases from J, the junction kept 6 bases outside the gene matches. CDR1 is SNHLY, CDR2 FYNNEI, per germline. CDR3 DNA sequence: TGTGCCAGCACCCCGGGACAGAACTACGAGCAGTACTTC. Residues: CASTPGQNYEQYF.

This clone appeared many times. The chain has TRBV9 and TRBJ1-4; TRBD1 matches at 8 bases. V shed 0 bases and J 4 bases; nucleotides not matched to a gene: 2. This CDR3 contains 15 residues. Germline CDR1 SGDLS, CDR2 YYNGEE. The CDR3 spells CASSVGGQGNEKLFF. Written as DNA, the CDR3 is TGTGCCAGCAGCGTAGGTGGACAGGGTAATGAAAAACTGTTTTTT. Full variable domain (missing parts from reference TRBV9 and TRBJ1-4): DSGVTQTPKHLITATGQRVTLRCSPRSGDLSVYWYQQSLDQGLQFLIQYYNGEERAKGNILERFSAQQFPDLHSELNLSSLELGDSALYFCASSVGGQGNEKLFFGSGTQLSVL.

The chain is built from TRBV18 and TRBJ2-5; 7 nucleotides match TRBD1. V trimming: 4 bases; J trimming: 2 bases; junction bases outside the gene matches: 1. The CDR3 contains 13 residues. Per the germline V gene, CDR1 is KGHSH and CDR2 is LQKENI. CDR3 residues: CASSQDRQETQYF. Here the CDR3 DNA reads TGTGCCAGCTCACAGGACAGGCAAGAGACCCAGTACTTC.

The chain links TRBV27 to TRBJ2-7, with TRBD2 identical over 12 bases. CDR3 size: 16 residues. The germline V gene has CDR1 MNHEY and CDR2 SMNVEV (reference sequence). The trim removed 5 bases at V and 7 bases at J, leaving 12 bases unmatched. CDR3 sequence reads: CASSPTSSGRAREQYF. CDR3 nucleotide sequence: TGTGCCAGCAGTCCGACCTCTAGCGGGAGGGCGCGGGAGCAGTACTTC.

The J gene is TRBJ1-2, the V gene TRBV19, with 8 nucleotides matching TRBD1. This CDR3 has 15 amino acids. With V trimmed by 7 bases and J by 1 base, 8 bases remained unmatched. Germline CDR1 is LNHDA and CDR2 is SQIVND (reference sequence). The CDR3 bases are TGTGCCAGTATTGCCGGGACAGGATTTAACTATGGCTACACCTTC. This codes for CASIAGTGFNYGYTF.

Many counts were recorded for this clone. This chain uses TRBV2 with TRBJ2-2; the D gene is possibly TRBD2 (7 bases). The CDR3 covers 17 residues. The ends were cut back, 5 bases at V and 1 base at J, with 17 bases in the middle. Germline V lookup: CDR1 SNHLY, CDR2 FYNNEI. The CDR3 is CASSRGGTTKNTGELFF. Written as DNA, the CDR3 is TGTGCCAGCAGTAGGGGGGGGACTACTAAGAACACCGGGGAGCTGTTTTTT. Filled out from reference TRBV2 and TRBJ2-2, the complete variable domain reads EPEVTQTPSHQVTQMGQEVILRCVPISNHLYFYWYRQILGQKVEFLVSFYNNEISEKSEIFDDQFSVERPDGSNFTLKIRSTKLEDSAMYFCASSRGGTTKNTGELFFGEGSRLTVL.

This clone was observed a single time. The limits of the CDR3 on the DNA are not certain, so only TCRdb's listed CDR3 is given. The chain recombines TRBV7-2 with TRBJ2-7; TRBD1 is the table's D call and was not checked against the DNA. Per the germline V gene, CDR1 is SGHTA and CDR2 is FQGNSA. The CDR3 is made up of 13 amino acids, end residues included. CDR3 in amino acids: CASSLVGTGIVFF.

This chain joins TRBV5-1 and TRBJ2-5; TRBD2 matches at 8 bases. Per the germline V gene, CDR1 is SGHRS and CDR2 is YFSETQ. Trimming removed 4 bases from V and 3 bases from J; junction bases left unmatched: 5. There are 14 residues in the CDR3. As DNA, the CDR3 is TGCGCCAGCAGCCCGGGGGGGACCAAAGAGACCCAGTACTTC. It is translated as CASSPGGTKETQYF.

V and J are TRBV18 and TRBJ2-3; TRBD1 aligns across 7 bases. The CDR3 runs to 13 residues. Germline CDR1 reads KGHSH; CDR2 reads LQKENI. V shed 9 bases and J 1 base; nucleotides not matched to a gene: 4. As DNA, the CDR3 is TGTGCCAGTAATGGACAGGGCACAGATACGCAGTATTTT. Protein product: CASNGQGTDTQYF.

The V call is TRBV28, the J call TRBJ2-7; tentative D call: TRBD1 (5 bases). V lost 3 bases to trimming and J lost 5 bases, with 14 bases between them. Per germline, CDR1 MDHEN and CDR2 SYDVKM. This CDR3 has 14 residues. The CDR3 nucleotides read TGTGCCAGCAGTTTCTTTCGGCAGGGTGACGAGCAGTACTTC. The encoded protein is CASSFFRQGDEQYF.